Presented here are 21 T cell receptor beta chains from one specimen sequenced in a study of monozygotic twins with inflammatory bowel disease. Following a re-call of the 5' RACE reads, TCRdb has one entry per CDR3 protein and lacks DNA. This specimen shows about 330,000 distinct CDR3 sequences; the ten leading clones hold around 2%. Sequences were obtained from blood. The receptors come from a human donor with ulcerative colitis or Crohn's disease, or a healthy co-twin of an affected twin (not recorded which).

This chain uses TRBV4-1 with TRBJ2-2; the D call from TCRdb, TRBD1, cannot be confirmed without DNA. The CDR3 extends over 13 amino acids. CDR1 MGHRA and CDR2 YSYEKL come from the germline V gene. This chain's CDR3 is CASSQQGFGELFF.

The chain is built from TRBV3-1 and TRBJ1-2. The V gene's germline CDR1 is LGHDT and CDR2 YNNKEL (reference sequence). This CDR3 spans 16 amino acids. The CDR3 is CASSQGSVQYLYGYTF.

This CDR3 is CAISAGVGETQYF. The J gene is TRBJ2-5, the V gene TRBV10-3; TCRdb lists TRBD1, though no DNA is available to test this call. Germline V gene lookup returns CDR1 ENHRY and CDR2 SYGVKD. The CDR3 length is 13 residues.

The rearrangement uses TRBV7-2 and TRBJ2-4; TCRdb proposes TRBD1, but this gene call is untestable without DNA. Germline V gives CDR1 SGHTA, CDR2 FQGNSA. The CDR3 spans 16 residues. CDR3 protein: CASSAPGRGGVNIQYF.

The chain recombines TRBV30 with TRBJ2-7. The germline V gene has CDR1 GTSNPN and CDR2 SVGIG (reference sequence). The CDR3 is 12 amino acids. CDR3 protein: CAWSVNGREQYF. Together with reference TRBV30 and TRBJ2-7, the CDR3 gives the full variable domain: SQTIHQWPATLVQPVGSPLSLECTVEGTSNPNLYWYRQAAGRGLQLLFYSVGIGQISSEVPQNLSASRPQDRQFILSSKKLLLSDSGFYLCAWSVNGREQYFGPGTRLTVT.

The chain is built from TRBV25-1 and TRBJ1-2; the D call from TCRdb, TRBD1, cannot be confirmed without DNA. CDR1 and CDR2 (germline): MGHDK, SYGVNS. This CDR3 comprises 15 residues. The CDR3 sequence: CASRGTGDIHYGYTF.

This chain joins TRBV15 and TRBJ2-7; TCRdb's D call, TRBD2, is unchecked because there is no DNA. The germline V gene has CDR1 LNHNV and CDR2 YYDKDF (reference sequence). The CDR3 sequence is 15 residues long. The CDR3 loop is CATSPRTSGKNEQYF.

The rearrangement uses TRBV28 and TRBJ2-1; TCRdb selects TRBD2, and the lack of DNA leaves this call unchecked. CDR3 length: 11 amino acids. From germline, CDR1 is MDHEN and CDR2 SYDVKM. This chain's CDR3 is CASSNRRESNF.

The chain carries TRBV12-3 or TRBV12-4 and TRBJ2-6; the D call from TCRdb, TRBD2, cannot be confirmed without DNA. This CDR3 region has 15 residues. The CDR3 sequence: CRGGLRGSGANVLTF.

The CDR3 here is CSARGTDSYEQYF. The V gene is TRBV20-1, the J gene TRBJ2-7; TCRdb's assignment of TRBD1 cannot be checked, as there is no DNA. There are 13 residues in the CDR3. Germline CDR1 and CDR2: DFQATT and SNEGSKA (reference sequence).

The chain recombines TRBV20-1 with TRBJ2-3; absent DNA, TCRdb's TRBD1 call cannot be checked. The CDR3 has 14 residues. Germline V CDR1 and CDR2: DFQATT, SNEGSKA (reference sequence). The CDR3 sequence is CSANTGERADTQYF.

The J gene is TRBJ2-7, the V gene TRBV28; TCRdb's assignment of TRBD1 cannot be checked, as there is no DNA. Germline loops: CDR1 MDHEN, CDR2 SYDVKM. The CDR3 covers 14 residues. This CDR3 is CASTTGVTPYEQYF.

The rearrangement uses TRBV5-4 and TRBJ2-2; the TCRdb D gene call, TRBD1, has no DNA to confirm it. Germline V gives CDR1 SGHNT, CDR2 YYREEE (reference sequence). The CDR3 covers 16 residues. The chain's CDR3 is CASSPGQGAITGELFF.

This chain joins TRBV12-3 or TRBV12-4 and TRBJ1-3. This CDR3 spans 14 amino acids. CDR3 loop: CASSFSGGGNTIYF.

The V gene is TRBV7-8, the J gene TRBJ2-1; TCRdb reports TRBD1, a call that lacks DNA to check it against. Germline values: CDR1 SGHVS, CDR2 FQNEAQ. CDR3 length equals 17 residues. CDR3 amino acids: CASSLAPPYKGYNEQFF. The variable domain in full, with the rest retrieved from reference TRBV7-8 and TRBJ2-1, is GAGVSQSPRYKVAKRGQDVALRCDPISGHVSLFWYQQALGQGPEFLTYFQNEAQLDKSGLPSDRFFAERPEGSVSTLKIQRTQQEDSAVYLCASSLAPPYKGYNEQFFGPGTRLTVL.

The rearrangement uses TRBV9 and TRBJ2-7; TCRdb returns TRBD1, unconfirmable since there is no DNA. Germline lookup yields CDR1 SGDLS and CDR2 YYNGEE. The CDR3 runs to 15 residues. The CDR3: CASSVEQGNTYEQYF.

V usage is TRBV30 and J usage is TRBJ2-1; with no DNA, the TCRdb D assignment of TRBD2 cannot be verified. The CDR3 spans 16 residues. Per the germline V gene, CDR1 is GTSNPN and CDR2 is SVGIG (reference sequence). Here the CDR3 reads CAWSSSSGRIHNEQFF.

The chain combines TRBV7-2 with TRBJ1-2; TCRdb's D call, TRBD1, is unchecked because there is no DNA. This CDR3 contains 13 residues. Germline-derived CDR1 and CDR2 are SGHTA and FQGNSA. CDR3: CASSFSRGGGYTF.

The chain carries TRBV7-2 and TRBJ2-1; TCRdb reports TRBD2, a call that lacks DNA to check it against. Per the germline V gene, CDR1 is SGHTA and CDR2 is FQGNSA. This CDR3 is 15 amino acids long. The CDR3 reads CASSLYSGGPNEQFF.

J is TRBJ2-7 and V is TRBV6-2 or TRBV6-3; TCRdb selects TRBD2, and the lack of DNA leaves this call unchecked. This CDR3 contains 14 residues. The germline V gene encodes CDR1 MNHEY and CDR2 SVGEGT. CDR3 in amino acids: CASSRPGLQYEQYF.

V and J are TRBV5-1 and TRBJ2-3; TCRdb names TRBD1, which stays unverified in the absence of DNA. Germline V gene sequence: CDR1 SGHRS, CDR2 YFSETQ. CDR3 length: 17 amino acids. CDR3 sequence: CASSKWKGAESTDTQYF.